Listed below are T cell receptor beta chains from one sample, sequenced in a study of cytomegalovirus exposure and HLA in healthy donors. The protocol was immunoSEQ multiplex PCR, while the TCRdb copy is restricted to in-frame clones and leaves out a portion. This table has 150,000 to 200,000 clones, around 78% appearing once. Sequencing was performed on PBMCs. The receptor set was obtained from a middle-aged woman in good health and CMV-seronegative. The CDR3 runs from the conserved cysteine through the conserved F or W. D genes are given only for firm matches. Clone size is not always given. Where it is, it says once, few, many or a class for expanded clones.

TRBD2,TRBJ2-7,TRBV6-5,few,TGTGCCAGCAGTACTAGCGCCTCGGCCCACGAGCAGTACTTC,CASSTSASAHEQYF
NA,TRBJ2-1,TRBV30,NA,TGTGCCTGGGGGGTAGACCCCGGTAGCGATGAGCAGTTCTTC,CAWGVDPGSDEQFF
NA,TRBJ1-1,TRBV11-3,once,TGTGCCAGCAGCTTACAGGGCCAAAACACTGAAGCTTTCTTT,CASSLQGQNTEAFF
TRBD1,TRBJ1-5,TRBV18,NA,TGTGCCAGCTCACCGGGACAGGATCAGCCCCAGCATTTT,CASSPGQDQPQHF
TRBD1,TRBJ1-4,TRBV7-9,NA,TGTGCCAGCAGCCCCGGACAGGGAGATGAAAAACTGTTTTTT,CASSPGQGDEKLFF
TRBD2,TRBJ2-7,TRBV6-6,few,TGTGCCAGCAGCCCTACTAGCGGCGCCTACGAGCAGTACTTC,CASSPTSGAYEQYF
TRBD1,TRBJ1-4,TRBV29-1,NA,TGCAGCGTTCGGACAGGGGGCGAGGAAAAACTGTTTTTT,CSVRTGGEEKLFF
NA,TRBJ2-3,TRBV9,NA,TGTGCCAGCAGCGCGGTCGGAGATACGCAGTATTTT,CASSAVGDTQYF
TRBD2,TRBJ2-3,TRBV27,NA,TGTGCCAGCAGTAATCCGGGACTAGTTGCAGATACGCAGTATTTT,CASSNPGLVADTQYF
NA,TRBJ1-3,TRBV2,NA,TGTGCCAGCTTACTGGGTTCGGGGAACACCATATATTTT,CASLLGSGNTIYF
NA,TRBJ1-4,TRBV7-9,NA,TGTGCCAGCAGCCGTTCAGGGGCCAGTGAAAAACTGTTTTTT,CASSRSGASEKLFF
NA,TRBJ1-4,TRBV25-1,NA,TGTGCCAGCAGTGAGGGCGCAACTAATGAAAAACTGTTTTTT,CASSEGATNEKLFF
TRBD2,TRBJ2-3,TRBV19,NA,TGTGCCTCCCTAGCGGTCGGCACAGATACGCAGTATTTT,CASLAVGTDTQYF
NA,TRBJ2-3,TRBV7-9,NA,TGTGCCAGCAGCTTAGATACTCCGCGCACAGATACGCAGTATTTT,CASSLDTPRTDTQYF
NA,TRBJ1-2,TRBV5-4,NA,TGTGCCAGCAGCTTGGGGGGCGACGATGGCTACACCTTC,CASSLGGDDGYTF
NA,TRBJ2-1,TRBV30,NA,TGTGCCTGGAGTGTACCTCGGAGCATGACCCACAATGAGCAGTTCTTC,CAWSVPRSMTHNEQFF
NA,TRBJ1-1,TRBV5-4,NA,TGTGCCAGCAGCTTGGTAGGGGTAGAAACTGAAGCTTTCTTT,CASSLVGVETEAFF
TRBD1,TRBJ2-4,TRBV7-9,NA,TGTGCCAGCAGCCTGGGCCACAGGGGGCCCGAAAACATTCAGTACTTC,CASSLGHRGPENIQYF
NA,TRBJ2-1,TRBV5-1,NA,TGCGCCAGCAGCTTGCGGGACATTCTTACAATGGAGCAGTTCTTC,CASSLRDILTMEQFF
NA,TRBJ1-1,TRBV5-1,NA,TGCGCCAGCAGCTTGGCGGGGGTTGCTGCAGCGAACACTGAAGCTTTCTTT,CASSLAGVAAANTEAFF
TRBD2,TRBJ2-1,TRBV27,NA,TGTGCCAGCAGTTTAAACGGGAGGGCCCAGGGTAATGAGCAGTTCTTC,CASSLNGRAQGNEQFF
NA,TRBJ1-2,TRBV19,NA,TGTGCCAGTTCCGAGTATGGGGGGGCCCACCTCTATGGCTACACCTTC,CASSEYGGAHLYGYTF
NA,TRBJ2-7,TRBV28,NA,TGTGCCAGCAGCCTCGGGAGCGAGCAGTACTTC,CASSLGSEQYF
NA,TRBJ2-7,TRBV19,once,TGTGCCAGTAGTTATAGCGTCTCCTACGAGCAGTACTTC,CASSYSVSYEQYF
TRBD2,TRBJ2-5,TRBV18,few,TGTGCCAGCTCACCACGGCTAGCGGGATTAGAGACCCAGTACTTC,CASSPRLAGLETQYF
TRBD2,TRBJ2-1,TRBV19,once,TGTGCCAGTAGGAGGACTAGCGGGGACTCCTACAATGAGCAGTTCTTC,CASRRTSGDSYNEQFF
TRBD1,TRBJ1-2,TRBV10-3,NA,TGTGCCATCAGTCCCGGGACAGGGGGAGCAGCTAACTATGGCTACACCTTC,CAISPGTGGAANYGYTF
TRBD2,TRBJ2-7,TRBV29-1,few,TGCAGCGCTAGGACTAGCGGATCCTACGAGCAGTACTTC,CSARTSGSYEQYF
TRBD1,TRBJ1-2,TRBV7-8,NA,TGTGCCAGCAGCTCGAGACAGGGGAATTATGGCTACACCTTC,CASSSRQGNYGYTF
NA,TRBJ1-5,TRBV19,NA,TGTGCCAGTAGTATCTCGGGGTCTGGTCAGCCCCAGCATTTT,CASSISGSGQPQHF
NA,TRBJ1-1,TRBV10-3,NA,TGTGCCATCAGTGAGAGCAGGGGGAACACTGAAGCTTTCTTT,CAISESRGNTEAFF
NA,TRBJ2-7,TRBV14,NA,TGTGCCAGCAGCCAAGGAGTCTACGAGCAGTACTTC,CASSQGVYEQYF
NA,TRBJ1-1,TRBV5-6,NA,TGTGCCAGCAGCTTCGGGGCGGGCGGGGACACTGAAGCTTTCTTT,CASSFGAGGDTEAFF
TRBD1,TRBJ2-3,TRBV19,NA,TGTGCCAGTAGTATAGGGACAGGGTCCGCGGATACGCAGTATTTT,CASSIGTGSADTQYF
NA,TRBJ2-1,TRBV11-3,NA,TGTGCCAGCAGCTTAACACAAACCTGGAGGCCCAACGAGCAGTTCTTC,CASSLTQTWRPNEQFF
NA,TRBJ2-2,TRBV9,NA,TGTGCCAGCAGCGCGACGGGAGTCTCCACCGGGGAGCTGTTTTTT,CASSATGVSTGELFF
TRBD1,TRBJ2-5,TRBV6-1,few,TGTGCCAGCAGTGGATTACAGGGGGGAGAGACCCAGTACTTC,CASSGLQGGETQYF
NA,TRBJ2-2,TRBV15,NA,TGTGCCACCAGCAGAGATCTCTTCGGGACATCAGCCACCGGGGAGCTGTTTTTT,CATSRDLFGTSATGELFF
NA,TRBJ2-7,TRBV9,NA,TGTGCCAGCAGCGTCATGCCTAGCAGCACCTACGAGCAGTACTTC,CASSVMPSSTYEQYF
NA,TRBJ2-1,TRBV5-1,once,TGCGCCAGCAGCCTAGGAGCCTTTTTGGGCAATGAGCAGTTCTTC,CASSLGAFLGNEQFF
NA,TRBJ2-3,TRBV6-1,few,TGTGCCAGCACGCCTGAGGGCACAGATACGCAGTATTTT,CASTPEGTDTQYF
TRBD1,TRBJ2-7,TRBV6-1,NA,TGTGCCAGCAGAGGGACAGCCTACGAGCAGTACTTC,CASRGTAYEQYF
NA,TRBJ2-5,TRBV11-2,NA,TGTGCCAGCAGAGGAGTCCAAGAGACCCAGTACTTC,CASRGVQETQYF
NA,TRBJ2-5,TRBV7-3,NA,TGTGCCAGCAGCTTAATGGGGCCTACGGAGACCCAGTACTTC,CASSLMGPTETQYF
NA,TRBJ2-5,TRBV14,NA,TGTGCCAGCAGCCAAACCCCTACAGTGTATAAAGAGACCCAGTACTTC,CASSQTPTVYKETQYF
NA,TRBJ2-7,TRBV28,NA,TGTGCCAGCAGTTTCTCTTACAGGGAGGGGCAGCAGTACTTC,CASSFSYREGQQYF
TRBD1,TRBJ1-1,TRBV18,NA,TGTGCCAGCTCACCGCAGACAGGGGGCGTAGGGACTGAAGCTTTCTTT,CASSPQTGGVGTEAFF
NA,TRBJ1-2,TRBV5-1,NA,TGCGCCAGCAGCACAATGGGCGACAGCTATGGCTACACCTTC,CASSTMGDSYGYTF
NA,TRBJ1-5,TRBV7-9,NA,TGTGCCAGCAGCTACGGGGGGGGCGACAATCAGCCCCAGCATTTT,CASSYGGGDNQPQHF